Below, 8 T cell receptor beta chains from the same sample are listed, as sequenced in a study of T cells after yellow fever vaccination. TCRdb ran MiXCR on the 5' RACE reads and lists one entry per CDR3 protein. The sample carries 300,000 to 350,000 distinct CDR3 sequences, almost 4% recorded once. The sequences come from PBMCs, collected 5 days after the yellow fever booster vaccination. The origin of the receptors is a man between 18 and 29 years old who received the YFV17D yellow fever vaccine.

In this sample, this clonotype turned up a few times. The J gene is TRBJ1-3, the V gene TRBV2, with D possibly being TRBD1 (6 bases). This CDR3 is 16 amino acids long. Deletions cut 8 bases from V and 4 bases from J, with 21 bases between. CDR1 and CDR2 (germline): SNHLY, FYNNEI. The CDR3 DNA reads as TGTGCCAGCGTGGGGAAACCGACAGGCTCAGGAAACACCATATATTTT. Its translation: CASVGKPTGSGNTIYF. Based on the CDR3 plus reference TRBV2 and TRBJ1-3, the full variable domain is EPEVTQTPSHQVTQMGQEVILRCVPISNHLYFYWYRQILGQKVEFLVSFYNNEISEKSEIFDDQFSVERPDGSNFTLKIRSTKLEDSAMYFCASVGKPTGSGNTIYFGEGSWLTVV.

As regards this clonotype: The junction departs from the called germline gene at one end, perhaps through a read error. The genes are TRBV11-2 and TRBJ2-1; D call uncertain. The V gene's germline CDR1 is SGHAT and CDR2 FQNNGV. This CDR3 comprises 16 residues. CDR3 sequence: CASSLSDNPAYNEQVF. CDR3 in DNA: TGTGCCAGCAGCTTAAGCGATAACCCAGCCTACAATGAGCAGGTCTTC.

There are many counts of this clonotype. The chain links TRBV5-1 to TRBJ1-1; 7 bases align to TRBD1. The germline gives CDR1 SGHRS, CDR2 YFSETQ. V shed 4 bases, J shed 1 base, and the junction held 7 bases outside the gene matches. The CDR3 length is 15 residues. Here the CDR3 DNA reads TGCGCCAGCAGCCTAATGAACAGGGGGAACACTGAAGCTTTCTTT. Its translation is CASSLMNRGNTEAFF.

This clonotype was picked up a small number of times. The chain uses TRBV20-1 and TRBJ1-2; D not resolved. The V gene lost 1 base and the J gene lost 6 bases, with 15 bases spanning the gap. Looked up from germline, CDR1 is DFQATT and CDR2 is SNEGSKA (reference sequence). The CDR3 is 14 residues long. CDR3 region: CSARGSQDTNGYTF. CDR3 sequence (DNA): TGCAGTGCTAGAGGCAGCCAAGATACCAATGGCTACACCTTC.

This clonotype has at least ten counts. The V and J genes are TRBV20-1 and TRBJ2-1; 7 bases align to TRBD1. J gave up 2 bases and V 8 bases, and 6 bases lay outside the gene matches. Germline V gene sequence: CDR1 DFQATT, CDR2 SNEGSKA (reference sequence). The length of the CDR3 is 13 residues. CDR3: CSFRQGPYNEQFF. The CDR3 DNA reads as TGCAGTTTCCGACAGGGCCCCTACAATGAGCAGTTCTTC.

In this sample, this clonotype turned up a few times. The chain has TRBV5-4 and TRBJ1-2; D ambiguous. The V gene lost 4 bases and the J gene lost 3 bases, with 16 bases spanning the gap. The germline gives CDR1 SGHNT, CDR2 YYREEE (reference sequence). CDR3 length: 15 residues. Here the CDR3 reads CASSKLPTGDYGYTF. In nucleotides, the CDR3 is TGTGCCAGCAGCAAACTACCGACTGGGGACTATGGCTACACCTTC.

This clonotype has a handful of counts. V and J are TRBV7-9 and TRBJ2-1; 9 bases line up with TRBD2. Germline V gene data show CDR1 as SEHNR and CDR2 as FQNEAQ (reference sequence). Trimming took 1 base from V and 2 from J; bases not matched to a gene: 3. The CDR3 totals 16 residues. This CDR3 is CASSLVSSGAYNEQFF. For the CDR3, the DNA is TGTGCCAGCAGCTTAGTATCTAGCGGGGCCTACAATGAGCAGTTCTTC.

The rearrangement uses TRBV7-2 and TRBJ2-7, with D possibly matching TRBD2 (6 bases). This CDR3 region has 15 residues. The germline V gene encodes CDR1 SGHTA and CDR2 FQGNSA. V lost 0 bases and J 3 bases, leaving 12 bases between the germline ends. CDR3: CASSLALGTLYEQYF. The CDR3 nucleotides are TGTGCCAGCAGCTTAGCGCTGGGGACTCTCTACGAGCAGTACTTC.